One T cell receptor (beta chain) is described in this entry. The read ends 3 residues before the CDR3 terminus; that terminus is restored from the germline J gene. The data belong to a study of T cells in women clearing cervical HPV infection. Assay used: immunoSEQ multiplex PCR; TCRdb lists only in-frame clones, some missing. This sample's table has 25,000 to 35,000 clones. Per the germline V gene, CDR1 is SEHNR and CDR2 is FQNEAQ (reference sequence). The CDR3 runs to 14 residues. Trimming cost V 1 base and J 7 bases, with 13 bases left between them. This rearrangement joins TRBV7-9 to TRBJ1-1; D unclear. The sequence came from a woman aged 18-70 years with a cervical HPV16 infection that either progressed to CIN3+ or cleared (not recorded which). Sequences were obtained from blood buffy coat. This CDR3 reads CASSLVASSGEAFF. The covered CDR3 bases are TGTGCCAGCAGCTTAGTTGCCTCCTCAGGTGAA.